These 14 T cell receptor beta chains share one sample of origin, sequenced in a study of shared T cell receptors in the human thymus. Only in-frame clones appear in the TCRdb table, and some are missing; sequencing was by immunoSEQ multiplex PCR. The profile shows 500,000 to 550,000 clones, more than 75% of them singletons. The data were also submitted as part of a second study, on human thymus T cells.

The sample was thymocytes. The receptors derive from a boy under three years old with a congenital heart defect.

V and J are TRBV7-6 and TRBJ2-1; TRBD1 might be the D (5 bases). Germline CDR1 SGHVS, CDR2 FNYEAQ. The CDR3 consists of 17 residues. V lost 2 bases to trimming and J lost 0 bases, with 14 bases between them. The CDR3 here is CASSLLEGATSYNEQFF. CDR3 in DNA: TGTGCCAGCAGCTTATTGGAAGGGGCGACCTCCTACAATGAGCAGTTCTTC.

This chain's CDR3 is CASSKQGVAGVRETQYF. CDR3 DNA: TGTGCCAGCAGCAAACAAGGGGTAGCGGGAGTAAGAGAGACCCAGTACTTC. V usage is TRBV21-1 and J usage is TRBJ2-5; TRBD2 was called by the table and not checked on the DNA. TRBV21-1 is annotated as a pseudogene. There are 17 residues in the CDR3.

DNA of the CDR3: TGTGCCAGCAGCTTAACCCATACAGGGGTAGACACTGAAGCTTTCTTT. It yields the protein CASSLTHTGVDTEAFF. The chain links TRBV7-6 to TRBJ1-1, with 7 nucleotides matching TRBD1. This CDR3 comprises 16 residues. J gave up 3 bases and V 2 bases, and 9 bases lay outside the gene matches. CDR1 SGHVS and CDR2 FNYEAQ come from the germline V gene.

This clone was found a few times. The chain combines TRBV30 with TRBJ2-7; 7 bases match TRBD1. With 1 base clipped from V and 2 bases from J, the junction kept 8 bases outside the gene matches. The CDR3 covers 15 residues. Germline CDR1 reads GTSNPN; CDR2 reads SVGIG (reference sequence). The CDR3 sequence is CAWSEGTEFTYEQYF. The CDR3 coding sequence is TGTGCCTGGAGTGAGGGGACAGAGTTTACCTACGAGCAGTACTTC.

This clone occurred a few times. J is TRBJ2-2 and V is TRBV7-9, with 10 bases identical to TRBD1. Trimming took 2 bases from V and 6 from J; bases not matched to a gene: 9. The germline gives CDR1 SEHNR, CDR2 FQNEAQ (reference sequence). CDR3 length: 17 amino acids. CDR3 loop: CASSLSVGTGVPGELFF. DNA for the CDR3: TGTGCCAGCAGCTTAAGTGTGGGGACAGGGGTCCCCGGGGAGCTGTTTTTT.

The chain joins TRBV5-8 to TRBJ2-2; 11 positions agree with TRBD2. The CDR3 extends over 20 amino acids. Germline V CDR1 and CDR2: SGHTS, YDEGEE. V dropped 2 bases and J dropped 6; count of bases not matched to a gene: 18. This CDR3 reads CASSFPGLAEKGLGAGELFF. Written as DNA, the CDR3 is TGTGCCAGCAGCTTTCCGGGACTAGCGGAGAAGGGTCTTGGGGCCGGGGAGCTGTTTTTT.

The chain has TRBV5-6 and TRBJ2-7; TRBD1 agrees at 7 bases. Germline trimming cut 5 bases from V and 7 bases from J; bases unmatched to any gene: 12. This CDR3 has 14 residues. The germline CDR1 and CDR2 sequences are SGHDT and YYEEEE. This chain's CDR3 is CASRTDRTSGEQYF. The CDR3 nucleotides read TGTGCCAGCAGAACGGACAGGACCTCGGGGGAGCAGTACTTC.

This chain connects TRBV7-2 to TRBJ2-7, with TRBD1 identical over 10 bases. CDR1 SGHTA and CDR2 FQGNSA come from the germline V gene. This CDR3 has 17 residues. V shed 1 base and J 0 bases; nucleotides not matched to a gene: 6. CDR3 DNA sequence: TGTGCCAGCAGCTTAGAGCCCCGGACAGGGGGCTCCTACGAGCAGTACTTC. This sequence encodes CASSLEPRTGGSYEQYF.

The chain recombines TRBV9 with TRBJ1-2; D is perhaps TRBD1 (6 bases). CDR3 length: 14 amino acids. CDR1 and CDR2 (germline): SGDLS, YYNGEE. Trimming stripped 3 bases from V and 4 bases from J, with 13 bases between. As DNA, the CDR3 is TGTGCCAGCAGCGCCCTCAGAGGGGGCTATGGCTACACCTTC. Amino acids: CASSALRGGYGYTF. Drawing the rest from reference TRBV9 and TRBJ1-2, the complete variable domain is DSGVTQTPKHLITATGQRVTLRCSPRSGDLSVYWYQQSLDQGLQFLIQYYNGEERAKGNILERFSAQQFPDLHSELNLSSLELGDSALYFCASSALRGGYGYTFGSGTRLTVV.

This clone showed up just a few times. The chain recombines TRBV30 with TRBJ2-7, with 8 bases identical to TRBD2. Germline-derived CDR1 and CDR2 are GTSNPN and SVGIG (reference sequence). The CDR3 sequence is 14 residues long. V lost 6 bases to trimming and J lost 5 bases; unmatched junction nucleotides: 12. The CDR3 loop reads CACGPSGSTHEQYF. The DNA of the CDR3 is TGTGCCTGCGGGCCCAGCGGGAGCACCCACGAGCAGTACTTC.

This clone was detected once. V is TRBV30 and J is TRBJ2-1, with 13 positions matching TRBD2. The CDR3 length is 18 residues. From germline, CDR1 is GTSNPN and CDR2 SVGIG (reference sequence). Unmatched junction bases numbered 12, after V lost 7 bases and J lost 0 bases. The CDR3 nucleotides read TGTGCCTACGGAGGGACTAGCGGGAAAGAGGTCTCCTACAATGAGCAGTTCTTC. It yields the protein CAYGGTSGKEVSYNEQFF.

The J gene is TRBJ2-7, the V gene TRBV4-2; possibly TRBD1 for D (6 bases). Trimming left V 2 bases short and J 6 bases short, with 17 bases between. The length of the CDR3 is 15 residues. Germline CDR1 reads LGHNA; CDR2 reads YNFKEQ. The CDR3 reads CASSQRGGRGSEQYF. The CDR3, as DNA: TGTGCCAGCAGCCAACGTGGGGGTAGGGGGTCCGAGCAGTACTTC.

This clone was counted a single time. The chain employs TRBV19 and TRBJ2-3, with D possibly TRBD1 on 6 matching bases. The V end was cut by 4 bases, the J end by 2 bases, with 28 bases between. This CDR3 spans 20 amino acids. Germline CDR1 is LNHDA and CDR2 is SQIVND (reference sequence). CDR3 in DNA: TGTGCCAGTAGTACCCTTCTAGGGGGTGTGGAGGTGTGGGCCACAGATACGCAGTATTTT. Protein sequence: CASSTLLGGVEVWATDTQYF.

The chain couples TRBV29-1 to TRBJ2-2; no definite D call. Deletions cut 7 bases from V and 1 base from J, with 10 bases between. Germline V gene data show CDR1 as SQVTM and CDR2 as ANQGSEA. This CDR3 is built from 13 residues. The chain's CDR3 is CSGRVQNTGELFF. The CDR3 DNA reads TGCAGCGGCCGGGTCCAGAACACCGGGGAGCTGTTTTTT.